The clone carrying this TCR beta chain was seen many times. What it recognizes is unknown. Unique molecular identifiers were incorporated when the TCRbeta library was constructed. TCRdb reanalysed the PCR reads using MiXCR and keeps one entry per CDR3 protein. This table holds about 32,000 distinct CDR3 sequences, about 7% found once. Trimming took 8 bases from V and 4 from J, leaving 14 bases between them. CDR1 MDHEN and CDR2 SYDVKM come from the germline V gene. The CDR3 is made up of 13 amino acids. This entry comes from a study of T-cell reconstitution after alpha-beta-depleted transplantation in children. Whole-study results and caveats: Surviving recipient T cells and thymic progenitors accounted for the high day-60 TCRbeta diversity observed in some patients. The study reportedly traced alpha-beta T cells about two months after transplant to several hundred expanded graft clones.

This clonotype was sampled from a child younger than two who had a stem cell transplant for acute myeloid leukemia, so the T cells may come from the graft donor. The input for sequencing was peripheral blood, taken 60 days after TCRalphabeta/CD19-depleted stem cell transplant. The chain combines TRBV28 with TRBJ2-5; perhaps TRBD1 as D (6 bases). The CDR3 loop is CASLDRRLETQYF. The CDR3 coding sequence is TGTGCCAGCCTGGACAGACGGTTAGAGACCCAGTACTTC. Filled out from reference TRBV28 and TRBJ2-5, the complete variable domain reads DVKVTQSSRYLVKRTGEKVFLECVQDMDHENMFWYRQDPGLGLRLIYFSYDVKMKEKGDIPEGYSVSREKKERFSLILESASTNQTSMYLCASLDRRLETQYFGPGTRLLVL.